This entry lists 5 T cell receptor beta chains sequenced from one sample in a study of OX40 agonist ivuxolimab in advanced cancers. This table comes from immunoSEQ multiplex PCR, and its TCRdb copy is limited to in-frame clones, with some not included. The table includes 70,000 to 75,000 clones, 75% to 85% detected once. The sample consisted of CD4+ or CD8+ T cells sorted from blood, taken in a trial of the OX40 agonist ivuxolimab. The receptors come from an adult with an advanced solid tumor such as melanoma, head and neck, liver or kidney cancer.

The rearrangement uses TRBV7-2 and TRBJ2-3; 8 bases are a match to TRBD2. Trimming removed 2 bases from V and 4 bases from J; junction bases left unmatched: 8. This CDR3 comprises 16 residues. The germline gives CDR1 SGHTA, CDR2 FQGNSA. The CDR3 coding sequence is TGTGCCAGCAGCTTAAGGGTAGGCGGGGGGTCAGATACGCAGTATTTT. It translates to CASSLRVGGGSDTQYF.

This chain uses TRBV6-1 with TRBJ1-6; unclear D gene. V was shortened by 2 bases and J by 4 bases, with 9 bases between the two germline ends. CDR3 size: 15 residues. CDR1 MNHNS and CDR2 SASEGT come from the germline V gene. For the CDR3, the DNA is TGTGCCAGCAGTGAACAGAGTGGTTATAATTCACCCCTCCACTTT. This encodes CASSEQSGYNSPLHF.

V is TRBV5-4 and J is TRBJ2-6; D is uncertain. Germline-derived CDR1 and CDR2 are SGHNT and YYREEE (reference sequence). Deletions cut 4 bases from V and 0 bases from J, with 8 bases between. This CDR3 has 15 amino acids. The CDR3 sequence: CASSPPVSGANVLTF. The CDR3 DNA reads TGTGCCAGCAGCCCCCCCGTCTCTGGGGCCAACGTCCTGACTTTC.

This chain links TRBV19 with TRBJ1-1, with 7 bases identical to TRBD1. The junction had 10 bases not matched to a gene; V was cut back by 6 bases and J by 0 bases. CDR3 length equals 16 residues. CDR1 and CDR2 from the germline V gene are LNHDA and SQIVND (reference sequence). In DNA form, the CDR3 reads TGTGCCAGTAGGCACCGGGACAGAATTATGAACACTGAAGCTTTCTTT. Its protein product is CASRHRDRIMNTEAFF.

This chain joins TRBV11-2 and TRBJ1-2; D ambiguous. V gave up 3 bases and J gave up 5 bases, with 10 bases separating them. CDR1 and CDR2 from the germline V gene are SGHAT and FQNNGV. The CDR3 is 13 amino acids. The CDR3 is CASSFPQAYGYTF. Here the CDR3 DNA reads TGTGCCAGCAGCTTCCCCCAGGCGTATGGCTACACCTTC. The entire variable domain, with the rest obtained from reference TRBV11-2 and TRBJ1-2, is as follows: EAGVAQSPRYKIIEKRQSVAFWCNPISGHATLYWYQQILGQGPKLLIQFQNNGVVDDSQLPKDRFSAERLKGVDSTLKIQPAKLEDSAVYLCASSFPQAYGYTFGSGTRLTVV.